This T cell receptor (beta chain) was captured by sequencing in a study of blood T cell repertoires in COVID-19. Germline assignment: CDR1 SGDLS and CDR2 YYNGEE. This CDR3 contains 16 residues. The V segment lost 3 bases and the J segment 2 bases; nucleotides outside the gene matches: 10. Using immunoSEQ multiplex PCR, the repertoire was profiled, and TCRdb retains in-frame clones only, with some absent. Of about 670,000 clones in the sample, over 80% were seen once. This clonotype was obtained from a woman under 30 with acute or convalescent COVID-19. The sequencing input was peripheral blood. The chain links TRBV9 to TRBJ1-1; 7 nucleotides match TRBD1. DNA of the CDR3: TGTGCCAGCAGCGCCCCCGGTGAGGGGGCTAACACTGAAGCTTTCTTT. Translating it yields CASSAPGEGANTEAFF.